The 13 T cell receptor beta chains reported below all come from one sample, sequenced in a study of blood T cells in healthy people across ages. A J-beta primer mix and a sample-barcoded 5' primer were used in a second PCR of about 7 to 12 cycles. TCRdb ran MiXCR on the 5' RACE reads and lists one entry per CDR3 protein. The table has nearly 800,000 distinct CDR3 sequences, 45% to 70% seen once. The sequenced sample consisted of blood. These receptor sequences come from a man aged 40-49 years in good health.

The chain has TRBV7-2 and TRBJ2-7, with a weak D call TRBD1 (6 bases). The assigned J gene may be wrong: the sequence end matches TRBJ2-5 better. Germline values: CDR1 SGHTA, CDR2 FQGNSA. The CDR3 is 13 amino acids. The CDR3 nucleotides are TGTGCCAGCAGCTTAAACAGGGACGAGACCCAGTACTTC. Translated: CASSLNRDETQYF.

The chain joins TRBV5-6 to TRBJ2-3; TRBD1 is a possible D gene (6 bases). CDR1 is SGHDT and CDR2 is YYEEEE in the germline V gene. The CDR3 length is 15 residues. The V and J ends lost 3 bases and 6 bases respectively, with 17 bases between them. Written as DNA, the CDR3 is TGTGCCAGCAGCTCCTGGGGGCTCCCGACGGATACGCAGTATTTT. Its protein is CASSSWGLPTDTQYF.

This clonotype was observed a handful of times. J is TRBJ2-5 and V is TRBV7-2; TRBD2 aligns across 8 bases. V shed 4 bases, J shed 11 bases, and the junction held 24 bases outside the gene matches. The CDR3 length is 18 residues. CDR1 SGHTA and CDR2 FQGNSA come from the germline V gene. The CDR3 protein is CASSSPRPAGGGDNEQYF. In DNA, the CDR3 is TGTGCCAGCAGCTCCCCACGACCGGCGGGAGGTGGGGACAATGAGCAGTACTTC.

This clonotype has only one observation. CDR3 sequence reads: CASGAGAGTNNEQFF. The CDR3 coding sequence is TGTGCTAGTGGTGCCGGGGCGGGGACAAACAATGAGCAGTTCTTC. This chain links TRBV12-5 with TRBJ2-1; D could derive from TRBD1 or TRBD2 (6 bases each). Germline V gives CDR1 LGHNT, CDR2 FRNRAP. The CDR3 sequence is 15 residues long. V was cut by 5 bases and J by 5 bases, with 16 bases left in between. Combining the CDR3 with reference TRBV12-5 and TRBJ2-1 gives the whole variable domain DARVTQTPRHKVTEMGQEVTMRCQPILGHNTVFWYRQTMMQGLELLAYFRNRAPLDDSGMPKDRFSAEMPDATLATLKIQPSEPRDSAVYFCASGAGAGTNNEQFFGPGTRLTVL.

This sequence joins TRBV6-5 and TRBJ2-5, with 7 bases identical to TRBD1. The tail of the sequence fits TRBJ2-7 better, so the J call may be wrong. The CDR3 consists of 15 residues. Germline-derived CDR1 and CDR2 are MNHEY and SVGAGI. CDR3 residues: CASSSQGGASYEQYF. The CDR3 coding sequence is TGTGCCAGCAGCAGCCAAGGGGGCGCTTCCTACGAGCAGTACTTC.

CDR3 DNA sequence: TGCGCCAGCAGCCCAGTGCCGGGAGACGGACAGCCCCAGCATTTT. It codes for CASSPVPGDGQPQHF. The chain employs TRBV5-1 and TRBJ1-5; the D is unclear. Germline V lookup: CDR1 SGHRS, CDR2 YFSETQ. The CDR3 spans 15 residues. V dropped 4 bases and J dropped 7 bases, with 18 bases sitting between them.

A word on this clonotype: One end of the junction does not line up with germline, which may come from a read error. J is TRBJ2-3 and V is TRBV10-2; 8 nucleotides line up with TRBD2. This CDR3 is built from 16 residues. Germline CDR1 is WSHSY and CDR2 is SAAADI. CDR3 coding DNA: TGCGCCAGCAGTGAGTCTAGCGGGATAAGTACAGATACGCGGTATTTT. It yields the protein CASSESSGISTDTRYF.

This clonotype was detected once. The chain couples TRBV7-8 to TRBJ2-1, with TRBD1 matching 8 bases. Per germline, CDR1 SGHVS and CDR2 FQNEAQ. The CDR3 has 18 residues. J was trimmed by 5 bases and V by 2 bases; bases with no gene match: 14. CDR3 nucleotides: TGTGCCAGCAGCTTACGGACAGGGCCATCGACGTGGCACAATGAGCAGTTCTTC. Translation: CASSLRTGPSTWHNEQFF.

This rearrangement joins TRBV28 to TRBJ1-2; possible D gene TRBD1, 5 bases. The CDR3 is 15 residues long. Germline-derived CDR1 and CDR2 are MDHEN and SYDVKM. The germline V and J ends were trimmed by 2 bases and 4 bases, with 14 bases remaining between them. CDR3 sequence: CASSLGYRPFYGYTF. Here the CDR3 DNA reads TGTGCCAGCAGTTTAGGATACAGGCCGTTCTATGGCTACACCTTC.

This clonotype showed up just once. The genes are TRBV7-9 and TRBJ1-5; D unclear. V lost 1 base to trimming and J lost 4 bases, with 11 bases between them. The CDR3 runs to 15 residues. The V gene's germline CDR1 is SEHNR and CDR2 FQNEAQ (reference sequence). The chain's CDR3 is CASSLDGSGNQPQHF. In DNA form, the CDR3 reads TGTGCCAGCAGCTTAGATGGATCGGGAAATCAGCCCCAGCATTTT.

V is TRBV5-1 and J is TRBJ2-5, with TRBD2 matching over 14 bases. The V gene's germline CDR1 is SGHRS and CDR2 YFSETQ. This CDR3 spans 18 amino acids. Losses at the gene ends were 2 bases for V and 1 base for J; bases not matched to a gene: 7. This chain's CDR3 is CASSFGLAGGRAQETQYF. The CDR3 coding sequence is TGCGCCAGCAGCTTTGGACTAGCGGGGGGCCGTGCCCAAGAGACCCAGTACTTC. Variable domain in full (rest from reference TRBV5-1 and TRBJ2-5): KAGVTQTPRYLIKTRGQQVTLSCSPISGHRSVSWYQQTPGQGLQFLFEYFSETQRNKGNFPGRFSGRQFSNSRSEMNVSTLELGDSALYLCASSFGLAGGRAQETQYFGPGTRLLVL.

This clonotype occurred once. The rearrangement uses TRBV7-2 and TRBJ1-2, with D possibly TRBD1 on 6 matching bases. Trimming took off 7 bases at V and 1 base at J, with 19 bases between the two ends. Germline CDR1 is SGHTA and CDR2 is FQGNSA. This CDR3 has 16 residues. The CDR3 nucleotides read TGTGCCAGCACCGACCTCGGGAACAGGGATAACTATGGCTACACCTTC. This codes for CASTDLGNRDNYGYTF.

Details on this clonotype: An end of the junction does not agree with germline; a read error may underlie this. The J gene is TRBJ2-2, the V gene TRBV7-7; TRBD1 aligns across 12 bases. The CDR3 spans 15 residues. Germline values: CDR1 SSHAT, CDR2 FNYEAQ (reference sequence). CDR3 nucleotides: TGTGCTAGCAGCTTAGGGACAGGGGGCTCCGGGGAGCTGTTTTTT. Amino acids: CASSLGTGGSGELFF.